This T cell receptor beta chain was profiled in a study of identical twins (dated by TCRdb to about 2016). For context, the study as a whole: To test whether fetal clonotypes persist, the study used deep sequencing on TCR alpha and beta repertoires from monozygotic twins, unrelated adults of various ages, and cord blood. To rule out contamination, the twin experiments were replicated at different times with different library preparation protocols. The investigation overall reported the following: Because the same donors could not be followed over many years, the conclusions depended on cross-sectional statistical analysis. Invariant T cells such as MAIT and iNKT could partly confound zero-insertion analyses, although diverse VJ usage argued against such confounding for most clonotypes. A weaker excess of twin sharing was found in beta out-of-frame sequences because the signal-to-noise ratio was lowered by fewer shared sequences. Fewer insertions were carried by abundant cord blood beta clonotypes; a weaker similar trend was observed in young adult naive repertoires, while no such trend was observed in memory repertoires. In monozygotic twins, out-of-frame TCR alpha sharing was systematically underestimated by recombination models, although the models agreed with sharing between unrelated individuals. Compared with coincidental sharing between unrelated individuals, an excess of low generation-probability sequences was observed among out-of-frame TCR alpha sequences shared between twins.

Only healthy Caucasian donors were included. Three pairs of female monozygotic twins, all aged 18 to 29 years, made up the twin cohort. Positive isolation kits from Invitrogen were used to isolate CD4+ and CD8+ T cell populations. The CDR3 runs 12 residues from the cysteine to the phenylalanine. Left in the record is the CDR3 DNA by itself, 36 bases read in frame from the first base. V drops 6 bases and J drops 8 bases, leaving 10 bases in between. Via the germline V gene, CDR1 is MNHEY and CDR2 SVGAGI. The protocol used for the library was 5' RACE. For sequencing, an Illumina HiSeq 2000 was employed. A universal primer binding site was added through template switching, and the final cDNA carried a unique molecular identifier so that TCR cDNA molecules could be counted accurately. Specific primers in the conserved constant-segment region were used to synthesize first-strand cDNA for the TCR alpha and beta chains. To control for contamination, each cDNA library was double barcoded with a SMART-Mk sample barcode plus Illumina barcodes. TruSeq adapter sequences and Illumina sample barcodes were added in two successive PCR steps. TCR alpha and beta cDNA libraries were sequenced on the Illumina HiSeq platform with custom primers. Processing in the source paper ran as follows. Raw reads were processed with MiGEC to extract unique molecular identifiers, and MiXCR was used to determine CDR3 positions. Recombination models were inferred per individual with the repgenHMM and IGoR tools using an EM algorithm. Shared clonotype analysis was performed with the tcR package in R, normalizing sharing by the product of cloneset sizes. To study raw recombination without the effects of thymic and clonal selection, out-of-frame nonproductive sequences were analyzed. In TCRdb, the public reads were trimmed at Q25 with fastp and aligned with MiXCR, with productive beta chains retained. Rows with a matching CDR3 protein are joined into one entry that keeps the most common DNA and genes. The V and J calls reflect TCRdb's pipeline rather than the authors' work. Present in this sample are roughly 500,000 distinct CDR3 sequences, roughly 21% of which were seen just once. The top ten constitute around 0.91% of the sample.

The sample holds many counts of this clonotype. The antigen it recognizes is unknown. No much larger clone exists at a distance of one base, and base qualities are not known. This sample also belongs to another study, concerning T cells expressing NK-cell markers. As that second paper reports: In sorted CD3+CD56+NKG2C+, CD3+CD56+NKG2C- and CD3+CD56-NKG2C+ T-cell subsets from several donors, TCR beta-chain repertoires were profiled. Among the eight sequenced donors, seven were HCMV-seropositive and one was HCMV-seronegative. To restrict sorting to alphabetaTCR-expressing T cells, an anti-gammadeltaTCR antibody was added in several experiments. In about six donors, the dominant CD3+CD56+NKG2C+ clonotypes were found to rank among the top 10 CD8+ clonotypes and to make up about 1.0-7.5% of CD8+ T cells. Those dominant clonotypes were again the most abundant among CD3+CD56-NKG2C+ cells in a handful of donors, at roughly 25-65%. Whether the expanded NKG2C-expressing T cell clones were specific for HCMV antigens remained unclear. All eight donors whose samples were sequenced were randomly selected healthy volunteers, three of them men and five women. HCMV serostatus was determined by detecting HCMV-specific IgG in serum with a commercial ELISA kit. MIGEC was used to demultiplex reads and group reads by UMI, and MiTCR was used to assemble and quantify clonotypes. Only TCR cDNA sequences supported by at least two reads were kept to exclude erroneous sequences. The tcR package was used for downstream repertoire analysis, and clonotypes were matched across fractions by CDR3 nucleotide sequence plus V segment. Antigen specificity was annotated against VDJdb with VDJmatch, allowing one amino acid substitution in CDR3.

The receptor was isolated from a young woman in good health. Sequenced input: CD4+ T cells sorted from blood. The chain is encoded by TRBV6-5 joined to TRBJ1-4, with the D gene too uncertain to name. CDR3 sequence: CASSPHREKLFF. The nucleotide sequence reads as follows: TGTGCCAGCAGCCCCCATCGGGAAAAACTGTTTTTT.